This is a list of T cell receptor beta chains from one sample in a study of breast tumors, draining lymph nodes, adjacent tissues. TCRdb re-derived calls from the multiplex PCR reads in MiXCR, one entry per CDR3 protein. This repertoire shows about 140,000 distinct CDR3 sequences, approximately 20% found once; its top ten account for about 2.4%. Material for sequencing was axillary lymph node tissue. The receptors here all came from a female donor with breast cancer. Some clones in this sample may be carry-over from other donors' samples. CDR3s include the opening cysteine and the closing phenylalanine or tryptophan. Each record gives: D gene, clone size, V gene, J gene, CDR3 protein, CDR3 DNA. D genes are given only for firm matches. Some rows mark clone size as missing; the rest say once, few, many or name a class of expanded clone.

>-|-|TRBV2|TRBJ1-5
CASSAGQPQHF
TGTGCCAGCAGTGCGGGTCAGCCCCAGCATTTT
>-|-|TRBV27|TRBJ1-3
CASSKSRSRGNTIYF
TGTGCCAGCAGTAAGTCCCGCAGCCGAGGGAACACCATATATTTT
>TRBD1|many|TRBV20-1|TRBJ2-3
CSARTSVTGELDTQYF
TGCAGTGCTAGAACTTCCGTGACAGGGGAATTGGATACGCAGTATTTT
>TRBD2|many|TRBV7-9|TRBJ2-1
CASSLAAMLAGGSYNEQFF
TGTGCCAGCAGCTTAGCGGCGATGCTAGCGGGAGGGTCCTACAATGAGCAGTTCTTC
>TRBD2|many|TRBV20-1|TRBJ2-1
CSARARGSSYNEQFF
TGCAGTGCTAGAGCGCGGGGGAGCTCCTACAATGAGCAGTTCTTC
>TRBD2|-|TRBV24-1|TRBJ2-1
CATSTGTSGILYNEQFF
TGTGCCACCAGTACCGGGACTAGCGGTATTCTGTACAATGAGCAGTTCTTC
>-|many|TRBV6-5|TRBJ2-7
CASEDRSSYEQYF
TGTGCCAGCGAAGACAGGAGCTCCTACGAGCAGTACTTC
>-|many|TRBV6-6|TRBJ1-3
CASSSPSRSGNTIYF
TGTGCCAGCAGTTCGCCGTCCCGCTCTGGAAACACCATATATTTT
>-|many|TRBV6-2/TRBV6-3|TRBJ2-7
CASSYFGAKGYEQYF
TGTGCCAGCAGTTACTTTGGGGCGAAAGGCTACGAGCAGTACTTC
>TRBD1|few|TRBV6-5|TRBJ2-6
CASSYGQGSGANVLTF
TGTGCCAGCAGTTACGGACAGGGATCTGGGGCCAACGTCCTGACTTTC
>TRBD1|-|TRBV10-3|TRBJ1-5
CAISATQGAGNQPQHF
TGTGCCATCAGTGCCACACAGGGGGCCGGCAATCAGCCCCAGCATTTT
>TRBD1|many|TRBV20-1|TRBJ2-1
CSALQGARDNEQFF
TGCAGTGCTTTACAGGGGGCTCGCGACAATGAGCAGTTCTTC
>TRBD1|many|TRBV7-2|TRBJ1-4
CASSSDRVNEKLFF
TGTGCCAGCAGCTCCGACAGGGTAAATGAAAAACTGTTTTTT
>TRBD2|few|TRBV28|TRBJ2-1
CASSRTPGLAGGEQFF
TGTGCCAGCAGTCGCACACCGGGACTAGCGGGAGGTGAGCAGTTCTTC
>-|many|TRBV4-2|TRBJ2-7
CASSPNGDGYEQYF
TGTGCCAGCAGCCCTAACGGGGACGGCTACGAGCAGTACTTC
>-|many|TRBV12-3/TRBV12-4|TRBJ2-1
CASSLSANEQFF
TGTGCCAGCAGTTTAAGCGCCAATGAGCAGTTCTTC
>-|many|TRBV11-2|TRBJ2-1
CASSPARHEQFF
TGTGCCAGCAGCCCGGCTAGGCATGAGCAGTTCTTC
>-|-|TRBV11-3|TRBJ1-4
CASIRKDRNERLFF
TGTGCCAGCATAAGGAAGGACCGGAATGAAAGACTGTTTTTT
>-|many|TRBV6-1|TRBJ2-5
CASSTVETQYF
TGTGCCAGCAGTACTGTCGAGACCCAGTACTTC
>TRBD2|many|TRBV7-9|TRBJ2-1
CASSGSGRAYNEQFF
TGTGCCAGCAGCGGGAGCGGGAGGGCCTACAATGAGCAGTTCTTC
>-|many|TRBV6-1|TRBJ1-6
CASSEERGSPLHF
TGTGCCAGCAGTGAAGAGAGGGGATCACCCCTCCACTTT
>TRBD2|many|TRBV6-5|TRBJ2-2
CASSPLAGVGGELFF
TGTGCCAGCAGTCCCTTAGCGGGAGTGGGGGGGGAGCTGTTTTTT
>-|many|TRBV7-8|TRBJ1-2
CASSFYGYGYTF
TGTGCCAGCAGCTTTTATGGCTATGGCTACACCTTC
>TRBD2|few|TRBV6-2/TRBV6-3|TRBJ2-5
CASRTSGKETQYF
TGTGCCAGCAGGACTAGCGGGAAGGAGACCCAGTACTTC
>-|few|TRBV19|TRBJ2-2
CASRFSGELFF
TGTGCCAGTAGATTCTCCGGGGAGCTGTTTTTT
>-|-|TRBV27|TRBJ1-5
CASSLSGVVNQPQHF
TGTGCCAGCAGTTTATCAGGGGTGGTCAATCAGCCCCAGCATTTT
>-|many|TRBV7-9|TRBJ2-3
CASSLGSGTDTQYF
TGTGCCAGCAGCTTAGGAAGCGGCACAGATACGCAGTATTTT
>-|many|TRBV2|TRBJ1-2
CASRGGREFNYGYTF
TGTGCCAGCAGAGGAGGTCGTGAATTTAACTATGGCTACACCTTC
>-|many|TRBV2|TRBJ2-5
CASSAGLWETQYF
TGTGCCAGCAGTGCGGGACTCTGGGAGACCCAGTACTTC
>TRBD2|many|TRBV7-9|TRBJ2-3
CASSLALAAATQYF
TGTGCCAGCAGCTTAGCGCTAGCGGCAGCTACGCAGTATTTT
>TRBD1|many|TRBV6-6|TRBJ2-5
CASSYSMGQGDETQYF
TGTGCCAGCAGTTACTCTATGGGACAGGGTGACGAGACCCAGTACTTC
>-|few|TRBV4-1|TRBJ2-5
CTSSRRGSRNQETQYF
TGCACCAGCAGCAGGCGGGGTTCAAGAAATCAAGAGACCCAGTACTTC
>-|many|TRBV15|TRBJ2-5
CATSRGEETQYF
TGTGCCACCAGCAGGGGGGAAGAGACCCAGTACTTC
>TRBD2|many|TRBV19|TRBJ2-1
CASSIRSSGSRDEQFF
TGTGCCAGTAGTATTAGATCTAGCGGGAGTAGGGATGAGCAGTTCTTC
>TRBD1|many|TRBV20-1|TRBJ1-5
CSARTGRNQPQHF
TGCAGTGCTAGGACAGGGAGAAATCAGCCCCAGCATTTT
>-|many|TRBV20-1|TRBJ2-1
CSAPQTLNNNEQFF
TGCAGTGCCCCCCAGACACTTAATAACAATGAGCAGTTCTTC
>-|-|TRBV30|TRBJ2-1
CAWSVSRGYSYNEQFF
TGTGCCTGGAGTGTAAGCAGGGGTTACTCCTACAATGAGCAGTTCTTC
>TRBD1|many|TRBV6-1|TRBJ1-5
CASSGWDRGYSNQPQHF
TGTGCCAGCAGTGGATGGGACAGGGGATATAGCAATCAGCCCCAGCATTTT
>TRBD1|-|TRBV3-1|TRBJ1-2
CASSQRDRGYTF
TGTGCCAGCAGCCAACGGGACAGAGGCTACACCTTC
>TRBD2|many|TRBV6-6|TRBJ2-5
CASSYSAGAGETQYF
TGTGCCAGCAGTTACTCAGCGGGAGCGGGGGAGACCCAGTACTTC
>TRBD2|few|TRBV18|TRBJ2-7
CASSPGTSGSSSFEQYF
TGTGCCAGCTCACCAGGGACTAGCGGGAGTTCCTCCTTCGAGCAGTACTTC
>-|many|TRBV4-2|TRBJ2-3
CASSRMWGYTDTQYF
TGTGCCAGCAGCCGTATGTGGGGATACACAGATACGCAGTATTTT
>TRBD1|many|TRBV20-1|TRBJ2-1
CSVRTGAKNEQFF
TGCAGTGTTCGGACAGGGGCCAAAAATGAGCAGTTCTTC
>TRBD1|many|TRBV2|TRBJ1-5
CASRGGGAESNQPQHF
TGTGCCAGCAGAGGAGGGGGCGCGGAAAGCAATCAGCCCCAGCATTTT
>TRBD2|many|TRBV6-2/TRBV6-3|TRBJ2-7
CASSDVLTTSGYEQYF
TGTGCCAGCAGTGACGTGTTGACGACTAGCGGGTACGAGCAGTACTTC
>-|many|TRBV7-2|TRBJ1-6
CASSLAPGSNSPLHF
TGTGCCAGCAGCTTAGCGCCGGGGTCTAATTCACCCCTCCACTTT
>TRBD2|-|TRBV28|TRBJ2-1
CASSGAGGNNEQFF
TGTGCCAGCAGTGGAGCGGGAGGTAACAATGAGCAGTTCTTC
>-|-|TRBV5-6|TRBJ2-7
CVSSSTGSRGGEQYF
TGTGTCAGCAGCTCGACAGGGTCACGGGGAGGAGAGCAGTACTTC
>-|-|TRBV19|TRBJ1-5
CASSTFSAGRAEPQHF
TGTGCCAGTAGTACTTTCTCCGCGGGCAGGGCGGAGCCCCAGCATTTT
>-|many|TRBV20-1|TRBJ2-5
CSARWDLKKTQYF
TGCAGTGCTAGATGGGACCTGAAGAAGACCCAGTACTTC
>TRBD1|-|TRBV24-1|TRBJ2-5
CATSENRDRNSETQYF
TGTGCCACCAGTGAGAACCGGGACAGGAATTCGGAGACCCAGTACTTC
>TRBD2|-|TRBV28|TRBJ2-7
CASTTSGGYEQYF
TGTGCCAGCACGACTAGCGGGGGATACGAGCAGTACTTC
>TRBD1|-|TRBV4-3|TRBJ1-1
CASSPQGARTEAFF
TGCGCCAGCAGCCCGCAGGGGGCGCGTACTGAAGCTTTCTTT
>TRBD1|many|TRBV29-1|TRBJ1-4
CSVGKDRIIEKLFF
TGCAGCGTGGGGAAGGACAGGATCATCGAAAAACTGTTTTTT
>-|few|TRBV5-4|TRBJ1-4
CASSREGGANEKLFF
TGTGCCAGCAGCCGAGAGGGGGGAGCTAATGAAAAACTGTTTTTT
>-|many|TRBV6-6|TRBJ2-3
CASSHRMGSDTQYF
TGTGCCAGCAGCCATAGGATGGGTTCAGATACGCAGTATTTT
>-|many|TRBV5-4|TRBJ2-3
CASGTTHTDTQYF
TGTGCCAGCGGTACTACTCACACAGATACGCAGTATTTT